One T cell receptor (beta chain) is described in this entry. The data belong to a study of cytomegalovirus exposure and HLA in healthy donors. The wider study: Among several hundred genotyped donors, roughly 81% fell in the Caucasian-associated ancestry cluster.

PCR involved 60 Vbeta and 13 Jbeta primers. The data were produced by immunoSEQ multiplex PCR, yet TCRdb's version contains in-frame clones alone and is incomplete. The profile shows tens of thousands of clones, roughly three quarters of them singletons. Trimming removed 9 bases from V and 0 bases from J, with 12 bases in between. The CDR3 runs to 13 residues. Germline V gene lookup returns CDR1 SNHLY and CDR2 FYNNEI. The sequenced sample was PBMCs. The clonotype comes from a man in his thirties or forties in good health and CMV-seronegative. The chain recombines TRBV2 with TRBJ2-7; possibly TRBD1 for D (7 bases). The CDR3 region has the DNA TGTGCCAGGGGGGGACAGAGCTCCTACGAGCAGTACTTC. Protein: CARGGQSSYEQYF.